This T cell receptor (beta chain) was documented in a study of cytomegalovirus exposure and HLA in healthy donors. Points on this clone: Its cognate antigen is unknown.

Study-wide findings and caveats: Among TCR beta chains, those listed as cytomegalovirus-associated numbered over 150.

Repertoires were generated with immunoSEQ multiplex PCR, while TCRdb's copy carries only in-frame clones and drops some. The sample includes over 200,000 clones, 80% to 90% of them seen just once. This clonotype was obtained from a woman aged 18-30 years in good health and CMV-seronegative. The sequencing sample was made of PBMCs.

The CDR3 region is CASSLPSWTGGRYEQYF. DNA of the CDR3: TGTGCCAGCAGCTTACCCTCCTGGACAGGGGGAAGGTACGAGCAGTACTTC. The chain has TRBV11-2 and TRBJ2-7, with 10 bases aligning to TRBD1. Germline V gene data show CDR1 as SGHAT and CDR2 as FQNNGV. V lost 2 bases, J lost 4 bases, and 11 bases stayed unmatched. This CDR3 has 17 amino acids.